This T cell receptor (beta chain) was sequenced in a study of blood T cell repertoires in COVID-19. Overall study: Acute and convalescent COVID-19 specimens originated in the United States, Italy and Spain. T cells, B-cell-depleted T cells, or PBMCs supplied cDNA or gDNA.

A single count supports this clone. Study processing details: Reference gene primer amplification in the assay estimated nucleated cell counts. Generated by immunoSEQ multiplex PCR, the TCRdb table keeps only in-frame clones and is missing some. That table is the source of V, J and clone size, and D and trimming were worked out from the DNA. The sample has about 330,000 clones, about 83% seen once. Germline CDR1 reads SGHRS; CDR2 reads YFSETQ. Trimming removed 7 bases at V and 2 bases at J, with 13 bases between. This CDR3 region has 13 residues. This TCR came from a woman aged 45-60 years with acute or convalescent COVID-19. The sample comprised peripheral blood. The chain is built from TRBV5-1 and TRBJ2-7; D possibly corresponds to TRBD1 (7 bases). The CDR3 sequence is CASAGQPTYEQYF. In DNA form, the CDR3 reads TGCGCCAGCGCGGGACAGCCGACCTACGAGCAGTACTTC.